The present TCR beta chain was sequenced within a study of T-cell memory formation after mild COVID-19. Looking at the study overall: Among the donors, TCR clusters were largely specific to each donor. The study, taken as a whole, reports: For contracting clones, CD4+ ones sat mainly in CM and EM, CD8+ in EMRA.

Notes on this clonotype: Its antigen is not identified.

V dropped 5 bases and J dropped 1; count of bases not matched to a gene: 8. Germline loops: CDR1 SGHVS, CDR2 FNYEAQ. CDR3 length: 16 amino acids. 5'RACE with constant-segment primers yielded barcoded, UMI-tagged TCR alpha and TCR beta cDNA libraries. TCRdb re-called the 5' RACE reads with MiXCR, one entry per CDR3 protein. The sample yields 580,000 or so distinct CDR3 sequences, roughly 17% seen once. The receptor's source is an adult woman who had mild COVID-19 (a few samples of this study predate the infection). Cell type and time point are not known. V is TRBV7-6 and J is TRBJ2-7; 10 bases align to TRBD2. Sequencing input: PBMCs or a T cell subset sorted from them (not recorded which). CDR3 sequence: CASSPSASGSSYEQYF. For the CDR3, the DNA is TGTGCCAGCAGCCCGAGTGCTAGCGGGAGTTCCTACGAGCAGTACTTC.